These T cell receptor beta chains were read from a single sample in a study of cytomegalovirus exposure and HLA in healthy donors. Method: immunoSEQ multiplex PCR; TCRdb's copy keeps in-frame clones and lacks some. Found here are tens of thousands of clones, 90% to 95% of them singletons; the top ten hold around 0.69%. Material: PBMCs. Receptor source: a woman aged 18-35 years in good health and CMV-seronegative. The CDR3 runs from the conserved cysteine through the conserved F or W. The order of the fields is V gene, J gene, CDR3 protein.

>TRBV2|TRBJ2-3
CASRRAGGRADTQYF
>TRBV15|TRBJ1-3
CATSRETGAFSGNTIYF
>TRBV29-1|TRBJ2-1
CSVDGFSGRLSEQFF
>TRBV7-9|TRBJ1-3
CASSFPGQGYTIYF
>TRBV13|TRBJ1-2
CASSSALAGGIYGYTF
>TRBV11-2|TRBJ2-2
CASSLAGSGAGELFF
>TRBV25-1|TRBJ2-1
CASQLGLASNEQFF
>TRBV10-2|TRBJ2-3
CASSQTGRVTDTQYF
>TRBV5-6|TRBJ1-1
CASSLASEAFF
>TRBV7-9|TRBJ2-7
CASSYTGTVSYEQYF
>TRBV4-1|TRBJ1-2
CASSQVGAGGYTF
>TRBV6-1|TRBJ1-5
CASSGDIRNQPQHF
>TRBV5-6|TRBJ1-2
CASPPPRGMNYGYTF
>TRBV11-2|TRBJ1-4
CASSFGQLGEKLFF
>TRBV18|TRBJ1-2
CASSPLGQGESVFGYTF
>TRBV11-2|TRBJ2-1
CASSWGVDGEQFF
>TRBV7-2|TRBJ2-1
CASSLDGGRNEQFF
>TRBV6-4|TRBJ2-1
CASSDGQYNEQFF
>TRBV11-2|TRBJ2-5
CASSQDRAETQYF
>TRBV6-7|TRBJ1-2
CASRGQGGYGYTF
>TRBV15|TRBJ1-5
CATSRDLGQGKYQPQHF
>TRBV4-1|TRBJ1-4
CASSQPGTEGVKLFF